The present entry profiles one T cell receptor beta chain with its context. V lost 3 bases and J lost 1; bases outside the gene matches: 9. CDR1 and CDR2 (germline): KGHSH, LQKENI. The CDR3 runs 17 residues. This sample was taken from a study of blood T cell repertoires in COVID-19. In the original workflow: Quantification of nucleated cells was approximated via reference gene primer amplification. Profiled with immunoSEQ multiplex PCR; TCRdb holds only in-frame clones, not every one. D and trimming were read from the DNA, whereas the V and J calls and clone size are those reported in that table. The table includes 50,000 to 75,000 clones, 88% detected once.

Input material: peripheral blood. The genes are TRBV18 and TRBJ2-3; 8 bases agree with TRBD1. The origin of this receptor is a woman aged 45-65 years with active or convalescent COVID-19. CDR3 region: CASSPKTTGQGTDTQYF. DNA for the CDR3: TGTGCCAGCTCACCCAAAACCACGGGACAGGGCACAGATACGCAGTATTTT.